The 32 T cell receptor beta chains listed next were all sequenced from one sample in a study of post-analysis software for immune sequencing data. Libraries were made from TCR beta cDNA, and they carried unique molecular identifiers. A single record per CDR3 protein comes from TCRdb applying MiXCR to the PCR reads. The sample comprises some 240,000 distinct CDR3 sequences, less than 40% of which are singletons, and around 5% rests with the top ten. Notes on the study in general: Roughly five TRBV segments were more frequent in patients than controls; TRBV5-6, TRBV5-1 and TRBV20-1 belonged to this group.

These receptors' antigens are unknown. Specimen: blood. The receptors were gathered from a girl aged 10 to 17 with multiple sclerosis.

CDR3 in DNA: TGCAGTGCTAGAGGTCTGGGACTAGCGGGTCGTAATGAGCAGTTCTTC. Protein product: CSARGLGLAGRNEQFF. The V and J genes are TRBV20-1 and TRBJ2-1; 12 nucleotides line up with TRBD2. Germline V gives CDR1 DFQATT, CDR2 SNEGSKA (reference sequence). CDR3 length: 16 amino acids. The V and J ends lost 1 base and 7 bases, in that order; junction bases with no gene match: 8.

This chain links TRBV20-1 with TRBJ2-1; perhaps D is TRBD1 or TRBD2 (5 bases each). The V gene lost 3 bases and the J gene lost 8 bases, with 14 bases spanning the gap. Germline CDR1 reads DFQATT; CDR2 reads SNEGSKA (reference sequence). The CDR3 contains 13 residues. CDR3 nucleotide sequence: TGCAGTGCTAGTCGGGATGCCAGGGATGAGCAGTTCTTC. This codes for CSASRDARDEQFF.

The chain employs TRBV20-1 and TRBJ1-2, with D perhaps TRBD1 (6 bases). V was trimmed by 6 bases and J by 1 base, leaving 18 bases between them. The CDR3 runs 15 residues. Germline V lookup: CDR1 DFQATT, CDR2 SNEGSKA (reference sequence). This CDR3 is CSATPGQSLNYGYTF. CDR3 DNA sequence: TGCAGTGCCACCCCAGGACAGAGCCTTAACTATGGCTACACCTTC.

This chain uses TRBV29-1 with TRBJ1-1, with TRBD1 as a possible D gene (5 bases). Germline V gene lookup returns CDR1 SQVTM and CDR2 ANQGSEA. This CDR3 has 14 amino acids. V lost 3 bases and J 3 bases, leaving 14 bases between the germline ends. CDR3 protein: CSVDGGWDDTEAFF. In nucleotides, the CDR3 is TGCAGCGTTGATGGCGGTTGGGACGACACTGAAGCTTTCTTT.

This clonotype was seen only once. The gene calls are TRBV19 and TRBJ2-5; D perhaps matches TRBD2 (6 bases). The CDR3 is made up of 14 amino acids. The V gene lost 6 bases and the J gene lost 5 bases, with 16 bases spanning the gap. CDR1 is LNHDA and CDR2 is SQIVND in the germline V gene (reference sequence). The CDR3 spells CASRLGGAGETQYF. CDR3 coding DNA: TGTGCCAGTAGATTAGGCGGGGCGGGGGAGACCCAGTACTTC.

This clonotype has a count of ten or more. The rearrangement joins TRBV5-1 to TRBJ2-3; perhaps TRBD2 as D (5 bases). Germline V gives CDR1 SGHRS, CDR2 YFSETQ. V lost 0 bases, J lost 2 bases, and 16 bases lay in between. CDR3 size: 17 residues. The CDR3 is CASSLGLSLAFTDTQYF. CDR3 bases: TGCGCCAGCAGCTTGGGGCTGAGTCTAGCCTTCACAGATACGCAGTATTTT.

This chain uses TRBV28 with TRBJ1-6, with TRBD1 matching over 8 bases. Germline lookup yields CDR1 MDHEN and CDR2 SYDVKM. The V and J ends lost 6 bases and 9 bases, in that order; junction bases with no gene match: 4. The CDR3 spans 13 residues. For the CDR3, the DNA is TGTGCCAGCAGAGACAGGGGTGGTTCACCCCTCCACTTT. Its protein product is CASRDRGGSPLHF.

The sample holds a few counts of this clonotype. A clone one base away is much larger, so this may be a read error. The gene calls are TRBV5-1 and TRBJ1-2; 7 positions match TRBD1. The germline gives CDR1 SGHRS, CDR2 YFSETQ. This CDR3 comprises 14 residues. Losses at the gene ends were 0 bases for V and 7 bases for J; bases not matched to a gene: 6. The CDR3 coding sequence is TGCGCCAGCAGCTTGGCCAAGACAGGGACTGGCTACACCTTC. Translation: CASSLAKTGTGYTF.

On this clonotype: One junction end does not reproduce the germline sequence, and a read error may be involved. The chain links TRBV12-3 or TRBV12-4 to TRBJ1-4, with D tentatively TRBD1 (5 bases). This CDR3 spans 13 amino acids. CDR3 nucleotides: TGTGCCTGCAGCCCCCGGGGCCTTGAAAAACTGTTTTTT. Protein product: CACSPRGLEKLFF.

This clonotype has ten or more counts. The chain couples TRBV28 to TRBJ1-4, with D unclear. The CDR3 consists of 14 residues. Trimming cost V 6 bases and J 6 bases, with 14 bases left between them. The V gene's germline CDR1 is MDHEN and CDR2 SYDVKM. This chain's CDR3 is CASSLDQDHEKLFF. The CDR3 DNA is TGTGCCAGCAGCCTGGACCAAGACCATGAAAAACTGTTTTTT.

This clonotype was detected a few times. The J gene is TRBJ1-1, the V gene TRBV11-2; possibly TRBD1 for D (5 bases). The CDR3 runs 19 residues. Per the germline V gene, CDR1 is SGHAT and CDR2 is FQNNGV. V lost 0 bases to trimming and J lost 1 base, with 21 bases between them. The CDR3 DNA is TGTGCCAGCAGCTTAGAACCCAACGGAGTAGCGGGGGGGAACACTGAAGCTTTCTTT. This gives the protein CASSLEPNGVAGGNTEAFF.

CDR3 sequence reads: CSAPSGRGDYNEQFF. CDR3 DNA sequence: TGCAGTGCTCCTAGCGGGAGGGGCGACTACAATGAGCAGTTCTTC. The V call is TRBV20-1, the J call TRBJ2-1; 12 bases are a match to TRBD2. Per the germline V gene, CDR1 is DFQATT and CDR2 is SNEGSKA (reference sequence). The V gene end was trimmed by 5 bases and the J gene end by 3 bases; junction bases not matched to a gene: 5. The CDR3 has 15 residues.

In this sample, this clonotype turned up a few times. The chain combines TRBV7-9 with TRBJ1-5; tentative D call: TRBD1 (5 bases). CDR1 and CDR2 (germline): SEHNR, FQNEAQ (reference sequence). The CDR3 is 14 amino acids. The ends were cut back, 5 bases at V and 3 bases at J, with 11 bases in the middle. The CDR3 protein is CASSTQALNQPQHF. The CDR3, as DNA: TGTGCCAGCAGCACACAGGCTCTCAATCAGCCCCAGCATTTT. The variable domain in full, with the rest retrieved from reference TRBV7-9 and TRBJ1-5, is DTGVSQNPRHKITKRGQNVTFRCDPISEHNRLYWYRQTLGQGPEFLTYFQNEAQLEKSRLLSDRFSAERPKGSFSTLEIQRTEQGDSAMYLCASSTQALNQPQHFGDGTRLSIL.

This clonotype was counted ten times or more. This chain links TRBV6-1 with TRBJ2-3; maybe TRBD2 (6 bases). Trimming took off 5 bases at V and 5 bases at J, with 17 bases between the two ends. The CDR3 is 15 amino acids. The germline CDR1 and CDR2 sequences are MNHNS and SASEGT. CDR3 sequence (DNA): TGTGCCAGCAGTCGAACGGGGACTCGACAAGATACGCAGTATTTT. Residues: CASSRTGTRQDTQYF.

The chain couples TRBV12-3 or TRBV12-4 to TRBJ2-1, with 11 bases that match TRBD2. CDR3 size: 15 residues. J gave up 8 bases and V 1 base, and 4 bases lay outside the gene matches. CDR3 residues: CASSLETSGTDEQFF. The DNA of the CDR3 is TGTGCCAGCAGTTTAGAGACTAGCGGGACGGATGAGCAGTTCTTC.

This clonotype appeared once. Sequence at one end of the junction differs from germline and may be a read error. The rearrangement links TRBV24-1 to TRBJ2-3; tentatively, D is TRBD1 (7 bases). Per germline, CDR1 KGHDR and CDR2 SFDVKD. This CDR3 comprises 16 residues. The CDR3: CATSTAGTASTDTQYF. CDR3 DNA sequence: TGTGCCACCAGTACCGCGGGGACAGCGAGCACAGATACACAGTATTTT.

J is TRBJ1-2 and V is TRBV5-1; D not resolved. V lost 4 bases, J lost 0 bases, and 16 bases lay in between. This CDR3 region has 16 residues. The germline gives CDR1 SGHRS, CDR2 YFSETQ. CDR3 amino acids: CASSRESSLPNYGYTF. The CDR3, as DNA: TGCGCCAGCAGCCGTGAAAGCAGCCTACCTAACTATGGCTACACCTTC.

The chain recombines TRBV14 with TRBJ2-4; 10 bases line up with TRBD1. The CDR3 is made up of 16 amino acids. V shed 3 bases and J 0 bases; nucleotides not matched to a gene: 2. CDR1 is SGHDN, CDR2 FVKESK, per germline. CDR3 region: CASSQGQGLAKNIQYF. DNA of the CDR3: TGTGCCAGCAGCCAGGGACAGGGGTTAGCCAAAAACATTCAGTACTTC.

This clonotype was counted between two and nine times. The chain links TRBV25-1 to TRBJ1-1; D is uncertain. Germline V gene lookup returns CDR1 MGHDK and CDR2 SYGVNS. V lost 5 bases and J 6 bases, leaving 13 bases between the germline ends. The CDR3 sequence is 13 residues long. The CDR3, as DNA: TGTGCCAGCAGTCCTTGGGGAACCGCTGAAGCTTTCTTT. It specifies CASSPWGTAEAFF.

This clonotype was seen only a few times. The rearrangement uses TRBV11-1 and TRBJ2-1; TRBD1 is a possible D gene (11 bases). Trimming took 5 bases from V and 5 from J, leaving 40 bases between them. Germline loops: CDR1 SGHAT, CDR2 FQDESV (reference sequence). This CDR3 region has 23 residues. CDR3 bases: TGTGCCAGCAGCCCAAGAACCGGGACAGGGGGTCGCTATAGCGGGAGGACCCACAATGAGCAGTTCTTC. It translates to CASSPRTGTGGRYSGRTHNEQFF.

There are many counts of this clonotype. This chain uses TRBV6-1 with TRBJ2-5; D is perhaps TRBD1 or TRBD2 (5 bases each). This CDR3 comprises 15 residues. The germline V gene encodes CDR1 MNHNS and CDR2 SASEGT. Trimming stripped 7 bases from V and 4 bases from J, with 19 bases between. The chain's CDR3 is CASTRSFTGGETQYF. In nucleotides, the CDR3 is TGTGCCAGCACCAGATCCTTCACAGGAGGAGAGACCCAGTACTTC.

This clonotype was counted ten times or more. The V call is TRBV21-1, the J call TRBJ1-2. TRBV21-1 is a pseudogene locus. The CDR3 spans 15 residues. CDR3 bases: TGTGCCAGCAGCAAACCGACACCGATTAACTATGGCTACACCTTC. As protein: CASSKPTPINYGYTF.

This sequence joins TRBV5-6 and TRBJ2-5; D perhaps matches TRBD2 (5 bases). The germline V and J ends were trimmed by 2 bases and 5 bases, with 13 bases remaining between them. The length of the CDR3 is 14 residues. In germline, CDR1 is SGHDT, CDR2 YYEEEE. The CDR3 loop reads CASSFSVGGETQYF. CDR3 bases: TGTGCCAGCAGCTTCAGCGTGGGCGGGGAGACCCAGTACTTC.

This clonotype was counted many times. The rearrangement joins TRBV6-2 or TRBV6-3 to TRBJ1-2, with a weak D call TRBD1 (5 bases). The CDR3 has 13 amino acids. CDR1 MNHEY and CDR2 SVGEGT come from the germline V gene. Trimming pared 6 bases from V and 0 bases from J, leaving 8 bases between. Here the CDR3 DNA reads TGTGCCAGCAGACCGACAGCTAACTATGGCTACACCTTC. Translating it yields CASRPTANYGYTF.

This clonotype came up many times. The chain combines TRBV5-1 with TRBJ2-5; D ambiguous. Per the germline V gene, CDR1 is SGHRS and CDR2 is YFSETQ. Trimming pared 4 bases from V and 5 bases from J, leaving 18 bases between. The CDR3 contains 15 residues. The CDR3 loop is CASSQPAATPETQYF. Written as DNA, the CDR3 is TGCGCCAGCAGCCAACCGGCAGCGACCCCGGAGACCCAGTACTTC.

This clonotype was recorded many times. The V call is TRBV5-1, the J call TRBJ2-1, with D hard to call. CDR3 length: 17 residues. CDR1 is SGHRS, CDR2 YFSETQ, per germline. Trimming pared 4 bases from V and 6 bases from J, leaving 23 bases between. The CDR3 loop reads CASSPLTALNTGNEQFF. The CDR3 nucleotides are TGCGCCAGCAGCCCCTTAACCGCTCTTAATACTGGCAATGAGCAGTTCTTC.

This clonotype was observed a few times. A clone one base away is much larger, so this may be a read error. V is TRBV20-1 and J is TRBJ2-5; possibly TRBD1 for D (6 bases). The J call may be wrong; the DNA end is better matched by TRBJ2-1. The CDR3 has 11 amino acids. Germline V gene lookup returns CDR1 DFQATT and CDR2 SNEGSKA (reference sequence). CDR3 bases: TGCAGTGCTAAGGGACAAGAGACCCAGTTCTTC. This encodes CSAKGQETQFF.

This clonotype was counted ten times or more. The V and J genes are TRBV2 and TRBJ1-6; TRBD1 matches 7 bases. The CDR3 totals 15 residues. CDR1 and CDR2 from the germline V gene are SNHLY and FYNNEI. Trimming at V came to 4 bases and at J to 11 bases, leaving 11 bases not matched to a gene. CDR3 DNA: TGTGCCAGCAGTGCCTCGCGAGACAGGGCCCCACCCCTCCACTTT. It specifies CASSASRDRAPPLHF.

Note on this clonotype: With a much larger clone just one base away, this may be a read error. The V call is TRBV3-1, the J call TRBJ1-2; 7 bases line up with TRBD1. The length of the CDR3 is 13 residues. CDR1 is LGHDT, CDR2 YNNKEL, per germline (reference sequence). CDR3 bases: TGTGCCAGCAGCCAAGCTGGACAGGAAGCCTACGCCTTC. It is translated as CASSQAGQEAYAF.

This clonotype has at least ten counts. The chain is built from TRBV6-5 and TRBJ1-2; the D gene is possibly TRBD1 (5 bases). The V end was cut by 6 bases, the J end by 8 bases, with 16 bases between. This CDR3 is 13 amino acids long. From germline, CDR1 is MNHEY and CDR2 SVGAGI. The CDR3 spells CASRSRSQGGYTF. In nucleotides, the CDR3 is TGTGCCAGCAGGTCCAGGTCCCAGGGCGGCTACACCTTC.

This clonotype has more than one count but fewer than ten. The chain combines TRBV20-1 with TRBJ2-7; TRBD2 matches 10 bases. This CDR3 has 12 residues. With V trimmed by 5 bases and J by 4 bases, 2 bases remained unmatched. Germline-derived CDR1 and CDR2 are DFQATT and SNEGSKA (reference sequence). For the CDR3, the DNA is TGCAGTGCTGGACTAGCGGAGTACGAGCAGTACTTC. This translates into CSAGLAEYEQYF.

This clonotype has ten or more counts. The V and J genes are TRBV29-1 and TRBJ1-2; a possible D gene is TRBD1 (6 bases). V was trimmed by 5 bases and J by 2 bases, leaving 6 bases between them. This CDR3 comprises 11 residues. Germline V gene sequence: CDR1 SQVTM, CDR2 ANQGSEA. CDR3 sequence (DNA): TGCAGCGTTACAGGGAACTATGGCTACACCTTC. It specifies CSVTGNYGYTF.